What follows are 24 T cell receptor beta chains derived from one specimen sequenced in a study of beta chain features in type 1 diabetes. Findings and limits, study-wide: Type 1 diabetes patients had TCRB CDR3s that were shorter (moderately but significantly so) in all four CD4+ subsets.

No antigen has been identified for these receptors. Since all of the isolated RNA was reverse transcribed, expressed TCRB transcripts were what got sequenced. Generated by immunoSEQ multiplex PCR, the TCRdb table keeps only in-frame clones and is missing some. The sample includes 95,000 to 150,000 clones, roughly 17% seen only once; the top ten take 2.6%. Specimen: central memory CD4+ T cells from blood. The receptors derive from a man aged 18 to 30 with type 1 diabetes.

In this sample, this clone turned up a few times. This chain links TRBV28 with TRBJ1-2, with D perhaps TRBD1 (5 bases). The germline V gene encodes CDR1 MDHEN and CDR2 SYDVKM. The CDR3 covers 17 residues. The V end lost 6 bases, the J end lost 4 bases, and 24 bases lay between the germline ends. CDR3 sequence: CASSPAREGRGTYGYTF. The CDR3 region has the DNA TGTGCCAGCAGCCCTGCTCGTGAGGGGCGAGGGACCTATGGCTACACCTTC.

The chain links TRBV29-1 to TRBJ2-7; 8 bases agree with TRBD1. The germline V gene has CDR1 SQVTM and CDR2 ANQGSEA. V was pared by 7 bases and J by 0 bases, with 8 bases of the junction left unmatched. The CDR3 has 14 residues. The CDR3 coding sequence is TGCAGCGCCAATTCAGGGGGCCCCTCCTACGAGCAGTACTTC. This encodes CSANSGGPSYEQYF.

V usage is TRBV20-1 and J usage is TRBJ2-5; the D is unclear. Germline assignment: CDR1 DFQATT and CDR2 SNEGSKA (reference sequence). Deletions cut 6 bases from V and 4 bases from J, with 9 bases between. The CDR3 covers 11 residues. CDR3 bases: TGCAGTGCCGAAGTGGTAGAGACCCAGTACTTC. This translates into CSAEVVETQYF.

The V and J genes are TRBV29-1 and TRBJ2-7; TRBD1 agrees at 10 bases. The CDR3 is made up of 14 amino acids. Germline V CDR1 and CDR2: SQVTM, ANQGSEA. V gave up 6 bases and J gave up 7 bases; unmatched junction bases: 12. The CDR3 reads CSVRRTGGGGEQYF. CDR3 DNA sequence: TGCAGCGTCCGCCGGACAGGGGGAGGAGGGGAGCAGTACTTC.

CDR3: CASSRGQGEGNEQFF. CDR3 DNA sequence: TGTGCCAGCTCGAGAGGACAGGGTGAGGGCAATGAGCAGTTCTTC. The J gene is TRBJ2-1, the V gene TRBV18; 8 bases line up with TRBD1. Per germline, CDR1 KGHSH and CDR2 LQKENI. Losses at the gene ends were 6 bases for V and 6 bases for J; bases not matched to a gene: 10. The CDR3 totals 15 residues.

The chain links TRBV28 to TRBJ2-2; TRBD1 matches 8 bases. Germline V gives CDR1 MDHEN, CDR2 SYDVKM. The V and J ends lost 2 bases and 15 bases, in that order; junction bases with no gene match: 2. This CDR3 spans 11 amino acids. The CDR3 nucleotides are TGTGCCAGCAGTTTAAGACAGGGGTTGTTTTTT. It specifies CASSLRQGLFF. Full variable domain (rest looked up from reference TRBV28 and TRBJ2-2): DVKVTQSSRYLVKRTGEKVFLECVQDMDHENMFWYRQDPGLGLRLIYFSYDVKMKEKGDIPEGYSVSREKKERFSLILESASTNQTSMYLCASSLRQGLFFGEGSRLTVL.

The chain uses TRBV30 and TRBJ1-2; D unresolved. This CDR3 comprises 13 residues. The germline V gene has CDR1 GTSNPN and CDR2 SVGIG (reference sequence). The V end lost 0 bases, the J end lost 4 bases, and 9 bases lay between the germline ends. Here the CDR3 DNA reads TGTGCCTGGAGTGTTCAGGCTGGCTATGGCTACACCTTC. Amino acids: CAWSVQAGYGYTF.

In nucleotides, the CDR3 is TGTGCCAGCAGCTTCGATTCTAAGGGAGAGACCCAGTACTTC. Translation gives CASSFDSKGETQYF. The chain uses TRBV7-6 and TRBJ2-5; D gene unclear. The CDR3 is 14 residues long. Trimming took 3 bases from V and 4 from J, leaving 12 bases between them. Germline CDR1 is SGHVS and CDR2 is FNYEAQ.

This clone showed up just a few times. The chain carries TRBV27 and TRBJ1-1, with TRBD1 identical over 8 bases. Germline V lookup: CDR1 MNHEY, CDR2 SMNVEV (reference sequence). J gave up 5 bases and V 6 bases, and 8 bases lay outside the gene matches. The CDR3 loop spans 14 amino acids. The CDR3 is CASRLTGGWTEAFF. In DNA, the CDR3 is TGTGCCAGCAGACTCACAGGGGGTTGGACTGAAGCTTTCTTT.

This clone turned up a few times. The chain combines TRBV18 with TRBJ2-1, with 10 nucleotides matching TRBD2. Germline V gives CDR1 KGHSH, CDR2 LQKENI. J gave up 12 bases and V 2 bases, and 10 bases lay outside the gene matches. The CDR3 has 15 residues. As DNA, the CDR3 is TGTGCCAGCTCACCAGAAATAGCGGGGGGAGCAGGGCAGTTCTTC. This encodes CASSPEIAGGAGQFF.

The chain links TRBV4-3 to TRBJ2-1; the match to TRBD1 covers 11 bases. V lost 1 base and J lost 8; bases outside the gene matches: 7. Germline CDR1 and CDR2: LGHNA and YSLEER. The CDR3 has 16 amino acids. In DNA form, the CDR3 reads TGCGCCAGCAGCCAAGGGACCGGGACAGGGGGATATGAGCAGTTCTTC. It yields the protein CASSQGTGTGGYEQFF.

The chain carries TRBV25-1 and TRBJ1-2; 9 nucleotides line up with TRBD1. The CDR3 extends over 14 amino acids. Unmatched junction bases numbered 5, after V lost 1 base and J lost 8 bases. In germline, CDR1 is MGHDK, CDR2 SYGVNS. The CDR3 is CASSESWTGEGYTF. CDR3 in DNA: TGTGCCAGCAGTGAATCTTGGACAGGGGAAGGCTACACCTTC.

This chain connects TRBV27 to TRBJ1-1; D is undetermined. Between the trimmed V and J ends, which lost 2 bases and 1 base, there was a span of 8 bases. CDR1 and CDR2 (germline): MNHEY, SMNVEV (reference sequence). This CDR3 has 14 amino acids. CDR3 sequence (DNA): TGTGCCAGCAGTTTACTACACCAGAACACTGAAGCTTTCTTT. As protein: CASSLLHQNTEAFF.

The V and J genes are TRBV7-2 and TRBJ2-3, with 14 bases fitting TRBD2. The CDR3 spans 17 residues. Trimming cost V 4 bases and J 2 bases; bases outside gene matches: 5. Germline V gives CDR1 SGHTA, CDR2 FQGNSA. The CDR3 protein is CASSSRTSGGLTDTQYF. The CDR3 nucleotides are TGTGCCAGCAGCTCCCGGACTAGCGGGGGGCTCACAGATACGCAGTATTTT.

This clone was observed a handful of times. The chain links TRBV21-1 to TRBJ2-3; the table gives TRBD2 as D, unverified against the DNA. TRBV21-1 is deemed a pseudogene. The CDR3 has 16 amino acids. As DNA, the CDR3 is TGTGCCAGCAGCAAAGGGAATAGCGGTAGCACAGATACGCAGTATTTT. Its translation: CASSKGNSGSTDTQYF.

This clone was seen a handful of times. V gene TRBV4-3 combines with J gene TRBJ1-3; perhaps TRBD1 as D (6 bases). Germline-derived CDR1 and CDR2 are LGHNA and YSLEER. The CDR3 is 13 amino acids. Trimming left V 1 base short and J 9 bases short, with 10 bases between. The CDR3 protein is CASSQAGDFTIYF. Here the CDR3 DNA reads TGCGCCAGCAGCCAAGCAGGGGACTTCACCATATATTTT.

This chain joins TRBV7-2 and TRBJ2-3; TRBD2 is a possible D gene (5 bases). Germline-derived CDR1 and CDR2 are SGHTA and FQGNSA. The CDR3 consists of 12 residues. V was clipped by 8 bases and J by 7 bases, with 13 bases between them. CDR3 in DNA: TGTGCCAGCGGCCCTTCGGGGTATACGCAGTATTTT. Its translation: CASGPSGYTQYF. Full variable domain (missing parts from reference TRBV7-2 and TRBJ2-3): GAGVSQSPSNKVTEKGKDVELRCDPISGHTALYWYRQSLGQGLEFLIYFQGNSAPDKSGLPSDRFSAERTGGSVSTLTIQRTQQEDSAVYLCASGPSGYTQYFGPGTRLTVL.

This rearrangement joins TRBV7-2 to TRBJ2-5; the D is unclear. This CDR3 has 12 amino acids. Trimming cost V 5 bases and J 1 base, with 5 bases left between them. In germline, CDR1 is SGHTA, CDR2 FQGNSA. The CDR3, as DNA: TGTGCCAGCAGCGCCTTCCAAGAGACCCAGTACTTC. Protein: CASSAFQETQYF.

This clone was found a few times. This specimen includes other DNA sequences encoding the same CDR3. This chain joins TRBV2 and TRBJ1-4; tentative D call: TRBD1 (6 bases). This CDR3 is 15 amino acids long. CDR1 and CDR2 from the germline V gene are SNHLY and FYNNEI. V was cut by 2 bases and J by 5 bases, with 12 bases left in between. The CDR3 DNA reads as TGTGCCAGCAGTGAATCTACAGGGAGAAATGAAAAACTGTTTTTT. The encoded protein is CASSESTGRNEKLFF.

This clone was detected only once. The chain combines TRBV28 with TRBJ1-1; TRBD1 aligns across 8 bases. The CDR3 is 16 residues long. The V gene's germline CDR1 is MDHEN and CDR2 SYDVKM. The V gene end was trimmed by 5 bases and the J gene end by 2 bases; junction bases not matched to a gene: 10. The CDR3 here is CASSPGTGRLNTEAFF. The CDR3 coding sequence is TGTGCCAGCAGTCCCGGGACAGGACGTCTTAACACTGAAGCTTTCTTT.

This chain links TRBV28 with TRBJ2-1; D is unclear. Trimming took 5 bases from V and 7 from J, leaving 6 bases between them. This CDR3 is built from 11 residues. CDR1 is MDHEN, CDR2 SYDVKM, per germline. The CDR3 here is CASSIGNEQFF. The CDR3 DNA sequence: TGTGCCAGCAGTATCGGTAATGAGCAGTTCTTC.

In its sample, this clone was seen a few times. The chain links TRBV10-3 to TRBJ2-1; D possibly corresponds to TRBD2 (5 bases). With 8 bases removed from V and 3 bases from J, the gap between germline ends came to 11 bases. Germline lookup yields CDR1 ENHRY and CDR2 SYGVKD. The CDR3 length is 13 residues. DNA of the CDR3: TGTGCCATCGAGGACTCGGACTACAATGAGCAGTTCTTC. Protein: CAIEDSDYNEQFF.

The chain uses TRBV23-1 and TRBJ1-5; 7 bases are a match to TRBD1. TRBV23-1 is placed among ORFs of uncertain function. The CDR3 has 12 amino acids. Trimming removed 4 bases from V and 9 bases from J; junction bases left unmatched: 3. Here the CDR3 reads CASSPNRGPQHF. CDR3 nucleotide sequence: TGCGCCAGCAGTCCTAACAGGGGGCCCCAGCATTTT.

There are a few counts of this clone. This chain links TRBV19 with TRBJ1-2; D possibly corresponds to TRBD1 (6 bases). This CDR3 has 12 residues. CDR1 is LNHDA, CDR2 SQIVND, per germline (reference sequence). Trimming took off 6 bases at V and 8 bases at J, with 13 bases between the two ends. CDR3 in amino acids: CASSTGWEGYTF. The CDR3 nucleotides read TGTGCCAGTAGCACAGGGTGGGAGGGCTACACCTTC.